This T cell receptor (beta chain) was sequenced in a study of neurological immune-mediated disorders. The V and J ends lost 0 bases and 11 bases respectively, with 7 bases between them. Germline V gene lookup returns CDR1 DFQATT and CDR2 SNEGSKA (reference sequence). The CDR3 is made up of 10 amino acids. The unsorted libraries were generated from a total of 2 million PBMCs, which had been stored in RNAlater at -80 C. This clonotype has a count of ten or more. TCRdb used MiXCR to reprocess the 5' RACE reads, holding one entry per CDR3 protein. The top ten clones hold approximately 12% of a sample with 55,000 to 75,000 distinct CDR3 sequences, 10% to 15% of them seen once.

The chain uses TRBV20-1 and TRBJ2-5, with a possible D match to TRBD2 (6 bases). The sample taken for sequencing was PBMCs. The clonotype originates from a woman aged 55 to 70 with HTLV-1-associated myelopathy (HAM/TSP). CDR3 DNA: TGCAGTGCTAGAGATGGGGGGCAGTACTTC. Translating gives CSARDGGQYF.